This TCR beta chain was captured by sequencing in a study of T-cell reconstitution after alpha-beta-depleted transplantation in children. Points from the study as a whole: After transplant, at about two months, alpha-beta T cells were reportedly derived from several hundred expanded graft clones. After transplant, high TCRbeta diversity at day 60 in some patients arose from surviving recipient T cells and thymic progenitors. T-cell counts and diversity at one year post-transplant came mainly from newly produced T cells.

Preparation of the TCRbeta library involved a method that used unique molecular identifiers. TCRdb redid the calling of the PCR reads with MiXCR, one entry per CDR3 protein. The sample contains hundreds of thousands of distinct CDR3 sequences, more than 9% of which appear only once. Germline CDR1 and CDR2: DFQATT and SNEGSKA (reference sequence). V lost 2 bases and J 8 bases, leaving 12 bases between the germline ends. The CDR3 contains 12 residues. This clonotype appeared many times. Its antigen remains unknown. The chain has TRBV20-1 and TRBJ1-1; the D gene is possibly TRBD1 (6 bases). This sequence originates from a child aged 2 to 10 with inherited bone marrow failure, due to receive a stem cell transplant. Sequenced here: PBMCs, sampled before TCRalphabeta/CD19-depleted stem cell transplant. CDR3 DNA sequence: TGCAGTGCTAGAAAGACAGGCGGAGAAGCTTTCTTT. Amino acid sequence: CSARKTGGEAFF.